Sequencing of this T cell receptor (beta chain) was carried out in a study of cytomegalovirus exposure and HLA in healthy donors. Comment on this clone: Relative to the germline gene, one junction end is altered; a read error may explain this.

Libraries were prepared by immunoSEQ multiplex PCR; TCRdb keeps only in-frame clonotypes and omits some of them. The repertoire holds some 69,000 clones, with over 95% as singletons. Germline V gene data show CDR1 as SEHNR and CDR2 as FQNEAQ (reference sequence). This CDR3 has 15 residues. The chain is built from TRBV7-9 and TRBJ1-1; no clear D gene. Sequenced: PBMCs. This receptor was identified in a man younger than 35 in good health and CMV-seronegative. CDR3 nucleotide sequence: TGTGCCAGCAGCGTAGCAACGACACCGAACACTGAAGCTTTCTTT. Translation gives CASSVATTPNTEAFF.